The source of this T cell receptor beta chain is a study of blood T cell repertoires in COVID-19. At the level of the study: Collection of acute and convalescent COVID-19 samples took place in the United States, Italy and Spain. Nucleic acid was either cDNA or gDNA, and it came from T cells, B-cell-depleted T cells, or PBMCs.

Assay used: immunoSEQ multiplex PCR; TCRdb lists only in-frame clones, some missing. The sample shows about 670,000 clones, about nine tenths of them seen only once. Germline V gives CDR1 MNHNY, CDR2 SVGAGI (reference sequence). The V gene lost 11 bases and the J gene lost 4 bases, with 12 bases spanning the gap. The CDR3 length is 12 residues. The clonotype originates from a woman aged 18-29 years with acute or convalescent COVID-19. Input material: peripheral blood. The genes are TRBV6-6 and TRBJ1-3; D unresolved. The CDR3 region has the DNA TGTGCCGCCCGGGTTTCCGGAAACACCATATATTTT. Protein: CAARVSGNTIYF.